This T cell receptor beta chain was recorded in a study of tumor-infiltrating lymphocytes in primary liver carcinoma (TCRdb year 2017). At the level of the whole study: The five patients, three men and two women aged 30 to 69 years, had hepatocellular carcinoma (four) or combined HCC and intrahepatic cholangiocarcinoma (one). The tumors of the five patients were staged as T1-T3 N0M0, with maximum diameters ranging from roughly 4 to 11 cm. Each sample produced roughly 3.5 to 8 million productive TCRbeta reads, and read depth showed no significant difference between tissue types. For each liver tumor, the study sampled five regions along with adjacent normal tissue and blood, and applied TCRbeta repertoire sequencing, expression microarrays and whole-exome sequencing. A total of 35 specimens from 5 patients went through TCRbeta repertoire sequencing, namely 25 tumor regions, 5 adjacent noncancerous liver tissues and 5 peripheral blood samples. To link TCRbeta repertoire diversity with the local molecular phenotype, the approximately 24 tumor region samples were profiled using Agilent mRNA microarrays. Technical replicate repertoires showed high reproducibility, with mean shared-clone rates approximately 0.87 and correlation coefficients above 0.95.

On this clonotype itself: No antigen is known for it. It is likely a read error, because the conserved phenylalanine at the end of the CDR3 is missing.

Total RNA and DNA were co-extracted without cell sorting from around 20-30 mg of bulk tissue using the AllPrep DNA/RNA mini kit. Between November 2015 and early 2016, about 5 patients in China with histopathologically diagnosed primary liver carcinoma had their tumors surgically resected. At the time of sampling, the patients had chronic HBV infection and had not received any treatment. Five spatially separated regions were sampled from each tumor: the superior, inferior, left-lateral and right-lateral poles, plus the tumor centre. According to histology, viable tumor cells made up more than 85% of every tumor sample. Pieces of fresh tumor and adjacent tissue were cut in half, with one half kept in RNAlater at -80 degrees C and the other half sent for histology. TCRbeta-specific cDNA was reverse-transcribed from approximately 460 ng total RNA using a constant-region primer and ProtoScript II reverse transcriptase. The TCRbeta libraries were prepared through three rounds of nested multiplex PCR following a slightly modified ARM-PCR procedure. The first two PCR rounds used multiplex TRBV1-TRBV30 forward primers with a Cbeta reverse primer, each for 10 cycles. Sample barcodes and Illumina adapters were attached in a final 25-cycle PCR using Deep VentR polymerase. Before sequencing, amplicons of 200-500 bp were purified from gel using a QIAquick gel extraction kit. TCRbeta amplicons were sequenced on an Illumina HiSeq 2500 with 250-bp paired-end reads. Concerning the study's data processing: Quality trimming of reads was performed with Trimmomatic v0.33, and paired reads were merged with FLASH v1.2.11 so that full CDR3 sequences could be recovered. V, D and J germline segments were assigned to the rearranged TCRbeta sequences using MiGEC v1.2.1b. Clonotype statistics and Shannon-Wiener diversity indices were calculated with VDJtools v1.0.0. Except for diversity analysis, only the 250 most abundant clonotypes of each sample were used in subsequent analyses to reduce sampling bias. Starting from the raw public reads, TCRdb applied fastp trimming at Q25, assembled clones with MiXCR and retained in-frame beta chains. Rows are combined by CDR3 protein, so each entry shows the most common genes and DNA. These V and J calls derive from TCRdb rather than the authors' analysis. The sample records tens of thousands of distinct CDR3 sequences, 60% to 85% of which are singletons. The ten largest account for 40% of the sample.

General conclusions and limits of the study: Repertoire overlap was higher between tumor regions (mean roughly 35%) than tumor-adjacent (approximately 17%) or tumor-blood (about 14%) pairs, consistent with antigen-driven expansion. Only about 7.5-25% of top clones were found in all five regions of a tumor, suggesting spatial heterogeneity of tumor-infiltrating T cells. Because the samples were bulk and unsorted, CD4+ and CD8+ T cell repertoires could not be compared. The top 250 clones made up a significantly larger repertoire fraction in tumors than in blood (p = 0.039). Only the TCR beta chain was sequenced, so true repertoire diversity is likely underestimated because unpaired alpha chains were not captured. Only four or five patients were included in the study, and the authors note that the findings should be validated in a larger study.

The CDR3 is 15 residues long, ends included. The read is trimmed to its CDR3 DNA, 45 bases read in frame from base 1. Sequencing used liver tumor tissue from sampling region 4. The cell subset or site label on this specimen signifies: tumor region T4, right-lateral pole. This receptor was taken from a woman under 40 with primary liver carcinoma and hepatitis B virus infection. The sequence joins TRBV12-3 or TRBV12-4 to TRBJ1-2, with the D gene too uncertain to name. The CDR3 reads CASSLGLSDDYAYTL. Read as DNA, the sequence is TGTGCCAGCAGTTTAGGTCTCTCCGACGACTATGCCTACACCTTA.